Following are 3 T cell receptor beta chains from one sample sequenced in a study of read filtering for tumor transcriptome and immune sequencing. The library was built from roughly 400 ng RNA with molecular barcoded adaptors for alpha/delta and beta/gamma chains. TCRdb re-derived calls from the reads in MiXCR, one entry per CDR3 protein. The table has around 33,000 distinct CDR3 sequences, approximately 17% seen once. The source material was a population of CD138-negative cells sorted from bone marrow. The receptors derive from a donor over 35 with multiple myeloma.

In this sample, this clonotype turned up many times. The V and J genes are TRBV12-3 or TRBV12-4 and TRBJ1-6; the D is unclear. The length of the CDR3 is 13 residues. Trimming pared 6 bases from V and 8 bases from J, leaving 11 bases between. DNA for the CDR3: TGTGCCAGCAGCGTAGTGCAGGATTCACCCCTCCACTTT. Translation gives CASSVVQDSPLHF.

In this sample, this clonotype turned up many times. This chain joins TRBV29-1 and TRBJ2-3; 7 bases are shared with TRBD2. The germline V gene has CDR1 SQVTM and CDR2 ANQGSEA. This CDR3 contains 15 residues. With V trimmed by 7 bases and J by 8 bases, 18 bases remained unmatched. The DNA for the CDR3 is TGCAGCGCTAATGGGGAGGGTATAGGCCAAGGTACGCAGTATTTT. Translation: CSANGEGIGQGTQYF.

Comments on this clonotype: This clone may be a read error of a much larger clone one base away. The rearrangement joins TRBV14 to TRBJ2-7; D is possibly TRBD1 (5 bases). Trimming took off 4 bases at V and 3 bases at J, with 10 bases between the two ends. Germline V gene data show CDR1 as SGHDN and CDR2 as FVKESK. This CDR3 is built from 13 residues. This CDR3 reads CASSRTGNYEQYF. The CDR3 nucleotides are TGTGCCAGCAGCCGAACAGGAAACTACGAGCAGTACTTC.